A selection of T cell receptor beta chains follows, all from one sample in a study of blood T cell repertoires in COVID-19. The method was immunoSEQ multiplex PCR; TCRdb's version includes in-frame clones alone and lacks a portion of them. This table has about 270,000 clones, around 85% appearing once. The sequencing input was peripheral blood. Receptors originate from a human donor with COVID-19, enrolled during active disease. The donor label of this sample is uncertain. The CDR3 runs from the conserved cysteine through the conserved F or W. The D gene is left open where the match is weak. Clone size is given for some rows only: seen once, a few or many times, or a class if the clone is expanded.

V	J	size	D	CDR3	DNA
TRBV11-3	TRBJ1-1	.	TRBD1	CASSLNRGRKGMNTEAFF	TGTGCCAGCAGCTTAAACAGGGGGCGAAAGGGTATGAACACTGAAGCTTTCTTT
TRBV19	TRBJ1-5	.	.	CASRRVFDTQGSGDQPQHF	TGTGCCAGTAGGCGGGTTTTCGACACACAGGGCTCGGGCGATCAGCCCCAGCATTTT
TRBV7-9	TRBJ2-1	few	TRBD2	CASSLGEGIPYYNEQFF	TGTGCCAGCAGCTTAGGGGAGGGGATCCCTTACTACAATGAGCAGTTCTTC
TRBV19	TRBJ2-1	.	TRBD2	CASSFRPGLAIENEQFF	TGTGCCAGTAGTTTTCGACCGGGACTAGCGATCGAGAATGAGCAGTTCTTC
TRBV7-8	TRBJ2-1	.	.	CASRRDQGGEQFF	TGTGCCAGCAGAAGGGACCAAGGGGGTGAGCAGTTCTTC
TRBV18	TRBJ2-1	.	.	CASSPDRSSYNEQFF	TGTGCCAGCTCACCTGACAGGAGCTCCTACAATGAGCAGTTCTTC
TRBV7-2	TRBJ2-7	.	.	CASKGGGSLYEQYF	TGTGCCAGCAAAGGGGGGGGGAGTCTCTACGAGCAGTACTTC
TRBV27	TRBJ2-7	.	TRBD1	CASSSGTGGYEQYF	TGTGCCAGCAGTTCCGGGACAGGTGGCTACGAGCAGTACTTC
TRBV25-1	TRBJ2-3	.	.	CASRDRWDTQYF	TGTGCCAGCAGAGACAGGTGGGATACGCAGTATTTT
TRBV5-1	TRBJ2-2	.	.	CASSSRAVGELFF	TGCGCCAGCAGCTCCCGAGCGGTCGGGGAGCTGTTTTTT
TRBV19	TRBJ1-4	.	TRBD1	CASRRGQINEKLFF	TGTGCCAGTAGACGGGGACAGATTAATGAAAAACTGTTTTTT
TRBV4-1	TRBJ2-2	.	.	CASSQEEVGTGELFF	TGCGCCAGCAGCCAAGAGGAGGTTGGGACCGGGGAGCTGTTTTTT
TRBV18	TRBJ2-1	.	TRBD1	CASSPGQGRYSEQFF	TGTGCCAGCTCACCAGGACAGGGAAGGTATAGTGAGCAGTTCTTC
TRBV30	TRBJ2-1	.	.	CAWRGGRVDEQFF	TGTGCCTGGAGGGGGGGTAGGGTGGATGAGCAGTTCTTC
TRBV24-1	TRBJ1-5	once	.	CATSAGEVQPQHF	TGTGCCACCAGTGCGGGGGAGGTTCAGCCCCAGCATTTT
TRBV5-4	TRBJ2-7	medium-sized	.	CASSLKRVMDEQYF	TGTGCCAGCAGCTTGAAGAGGGTGATGGACGAGCAGTACTTC
TRBV20-1	TRBJ2-5	.	TRBD1	CSASSPTGAQYF	TGCAGTGCTAGTTCTCCTACAGGGGCCCAGTACTTC
TRBV27	TRBJ1-4	.	TRBD1	CASSLQGDEKLFF	TGTGCCAGCAGCCTACAGGGGGATGAAAAACTGTTTTTT
TRBV6-6	TRBJ1-4	once	.	CASSLQSQGVGEKLFF	TGTGCCAGCAGCCTCCAATCGCAGGGCGTCGGTGAAAAACTGTTTTTT
TRBV19	TRBJ1-2	.	TRBD1	CASSIGRRDRGFGYTF	TGTGCCAGTAGTATAGGCCGCCGGGACAGGGGGTTTGGCTACACCTTC
TRBV30	TRBJ1-5	.	TRBD1	CAWSRGLREGQPQHF	TGTGCCTGGTCTAGGGGGCTCCGGGAGGGTCAGCCCCAGCATTTT
TRBV12-3/TRBV12-4	TRBJ1-5	.	.	CASTRGGNTPQHF	TGTGCCAGCACCCGGGGGGGGAATACCCCCCAGCATTTT
TRBV30	TRBJ2-5	.	TRBD2	CAFGLAGGETQYF	TGTGCCTTCGGACTAGCGGGAGGAGAGACCCAGTACTTC
TRBV6-5	TRBJ2-7	.	TRBD2	CASSPLAGVAHEQYF	TGTGCCAGCAGTCCGCTAGCGGGAGTTGCCCACGAGCAGTACTTC
TRBV30	TRBJ1-2	.	TRBD1	CAWRTGGQSGYTF	TGTGCCTGGAGGACAGGGGGCCAGAGTGGCTACACCTTC